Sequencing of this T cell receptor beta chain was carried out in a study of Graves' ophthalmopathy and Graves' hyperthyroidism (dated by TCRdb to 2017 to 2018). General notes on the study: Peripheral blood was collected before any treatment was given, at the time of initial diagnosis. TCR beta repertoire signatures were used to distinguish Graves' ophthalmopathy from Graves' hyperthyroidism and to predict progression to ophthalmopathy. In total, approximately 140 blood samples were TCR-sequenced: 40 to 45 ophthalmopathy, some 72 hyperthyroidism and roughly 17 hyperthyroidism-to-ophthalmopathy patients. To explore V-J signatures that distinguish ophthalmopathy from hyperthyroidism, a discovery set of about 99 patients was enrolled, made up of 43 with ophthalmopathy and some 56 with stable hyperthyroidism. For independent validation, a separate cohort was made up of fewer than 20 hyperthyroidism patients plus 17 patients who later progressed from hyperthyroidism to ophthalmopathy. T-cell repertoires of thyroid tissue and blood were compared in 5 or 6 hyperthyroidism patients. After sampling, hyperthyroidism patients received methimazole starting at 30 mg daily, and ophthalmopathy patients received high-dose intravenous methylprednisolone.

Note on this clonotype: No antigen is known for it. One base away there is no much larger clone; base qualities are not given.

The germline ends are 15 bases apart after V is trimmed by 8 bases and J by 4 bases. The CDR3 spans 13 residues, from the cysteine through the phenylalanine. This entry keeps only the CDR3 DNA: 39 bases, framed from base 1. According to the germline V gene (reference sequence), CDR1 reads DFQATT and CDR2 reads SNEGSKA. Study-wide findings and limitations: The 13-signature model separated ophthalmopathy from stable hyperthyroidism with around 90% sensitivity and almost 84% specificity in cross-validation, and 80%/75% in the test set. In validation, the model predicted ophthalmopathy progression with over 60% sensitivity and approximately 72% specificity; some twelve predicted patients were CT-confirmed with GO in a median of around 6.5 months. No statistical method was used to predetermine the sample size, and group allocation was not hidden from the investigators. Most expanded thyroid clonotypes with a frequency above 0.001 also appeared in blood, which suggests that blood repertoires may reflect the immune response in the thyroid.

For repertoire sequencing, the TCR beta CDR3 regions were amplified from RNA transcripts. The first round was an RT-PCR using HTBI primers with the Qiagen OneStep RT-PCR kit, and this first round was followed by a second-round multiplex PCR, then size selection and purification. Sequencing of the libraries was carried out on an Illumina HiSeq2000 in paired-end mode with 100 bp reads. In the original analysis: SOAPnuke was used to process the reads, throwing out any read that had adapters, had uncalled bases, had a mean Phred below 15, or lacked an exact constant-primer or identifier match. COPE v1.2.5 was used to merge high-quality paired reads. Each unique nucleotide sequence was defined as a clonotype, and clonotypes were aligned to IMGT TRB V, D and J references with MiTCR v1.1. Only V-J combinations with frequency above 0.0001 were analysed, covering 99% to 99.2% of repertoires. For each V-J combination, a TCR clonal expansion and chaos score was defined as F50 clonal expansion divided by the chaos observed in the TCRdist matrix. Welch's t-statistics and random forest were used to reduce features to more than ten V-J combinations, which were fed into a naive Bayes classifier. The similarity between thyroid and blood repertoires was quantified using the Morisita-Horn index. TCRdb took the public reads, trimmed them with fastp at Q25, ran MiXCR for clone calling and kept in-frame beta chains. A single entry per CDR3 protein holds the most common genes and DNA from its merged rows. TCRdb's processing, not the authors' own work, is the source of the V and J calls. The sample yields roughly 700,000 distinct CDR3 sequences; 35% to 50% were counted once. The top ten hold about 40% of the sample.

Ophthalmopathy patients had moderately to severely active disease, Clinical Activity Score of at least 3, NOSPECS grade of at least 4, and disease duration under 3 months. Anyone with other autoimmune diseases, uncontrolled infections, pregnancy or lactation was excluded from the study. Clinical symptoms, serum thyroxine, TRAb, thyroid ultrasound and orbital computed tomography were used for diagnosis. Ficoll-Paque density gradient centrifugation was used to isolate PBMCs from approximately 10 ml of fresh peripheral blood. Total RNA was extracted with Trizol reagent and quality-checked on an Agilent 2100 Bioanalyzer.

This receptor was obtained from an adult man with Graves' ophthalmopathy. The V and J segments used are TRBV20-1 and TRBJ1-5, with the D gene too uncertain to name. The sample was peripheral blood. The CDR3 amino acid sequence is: CSSRASTNQPQHF. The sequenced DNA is TGCAGTTCACGGGCCTCGACGAATCAGCCCCAGCATTTT.